These 27 T cell receptor beta chains were sequenced from one sample in a study of patients and donors after allogeneic stem cell transplantation. Each CDR3 protein is one row after TCRdb ran MiXCR on the RT-PCR reads. The table lists roughly 940,000 distinct CDR3 sequences, over 15% of them singletons. What was sequenced was blood, either unsorted or a sorted T cell fraction (not recorded which). These receptors originate from a human donor who was either an allogeneic HSCT recipient or a stem cell or donor lymphocyte infusion donor (not recorded which). It is not recorded whose cells these are; they may come from a transplant donor.

This chain connects TRBV7-3 to TRBJ2-3; tentative D call: TRBD2 (6 bases). The V gene's germline CDR1 is SGHTA and CDR2 FQGTGA. The CDR3 sequence is 15 residues long. V was clipped by 5 bases and J by 2 bases, with 14 bases between them. CDR3 in DNA: TGTGCCAGCAGCACAACGGGGGAATACACAGATACGCAGTATTTT. It codes for CASSTTGEYTDTQYF.

V and J are TRBV5-1 and TRBJ2-5; possible D gene TRBD1, 5 bases. This CDR3 comprises 14 residues. Trimming removed 4 bases at V and 7 bases at J, with 17 bases between. Germline CDR1 and CDR2: SGHRS and YFSETQ. CDR3 residues: CASSLNAAQGTQYF. The CDR3 coding sequence is TGCGCCAGCAGCCTAAACGCCGCTCAGGGGACCCAGTACTTC. The full variable domain, rest sourced from reference TRBV5-1 and TRBJ2-5, is KAGVTQTPRYLIKTRGQQVTLSCSPISGHRSVSWYQQTPGQGLQFLFEYFSETQRNKGNFPGRFSGRQFSNSRSEMNVSTLELGDSALYLCASSLNAAQGTQYFGPGTRLLVL.

The chain joins TRBV9 to TRBJ2-1, with a tentative D call TRBD1 (6 bases). The germline CDR1 and CDR2 sequences are SGDLS and YYNGEE. This CDR3 is 14 amino acids long. The V and J ends lost 3 bases and 7 bases respectively, with 14 bases between them. The CDR3 is CASSAGDIRNEQFF. Here the CDR3 DNA reads TGTGCCAGCAGCGCCGGGGACATCCGGAATGAGCAGTTCTTC.

The CDR3 region has the DNA TGCGCCAGCAGCCAGGCGACAGGGGGATTGAACACTGAAGCTTTCTTT. Protein sequence: CASSQATGGLNTEAFF. The V and J genes are TRBV4-3 and TRBJ1-1, with TRBD1 matching 9 bases. The germline gives CDR1 LGHNA, CDR2 YSLEER. V lost 3 bases, J lost 0 bases, and 5 bases stayed unmatched. The CDR3 has 16 residues.

The chain has TRBV5-1 and TRBJ1-1; D remains ambiguous. With 3 bases removed from V and 2 bases from J, the gap between germline ends came to 11 bases. The V gene's germline CDR1 is SGHRS and CDR2 YFSETQ. The CDR3 has 14 amino acids. This chain's CDR3 is CASSSGGSNTEAFF. The CDR3 bases are TGCGCCAGCAGCTCCGGAGGAAGCAACACTGAAGCTTTCTTT. Full variable domain (remainder filled in from reference TRBV5-1 and TRBJ1-1): KAGVTQTPRYLIKTRGQQVTLSCSPISGHRSVSWYQQTPGQGLQFLFEYFSETQRNKGNFPGRFSGRQFSNSRSEMNVSTLELGDSALYLCASSSGGSNTEAFFGQGTRLTVV.

This clonotype was seen a handful of times. The J gene is TRBJ2-2, the V gene TRBV5-1; TRBD2 agrees at 10 bases. Looked up from germline, CDR1 is SGHRS and CDR2 is YFSETQ. V gave up 0 bases and J gave up 4 bases; unmatched junction bases: 3. CDR3 length equals 16 residues. In DNA, the CDR3 is TGCGCCAGCAGCTTGGCTAGCGGGGGAGGCACCGGGGAGCTGTTTTTT. Its translation: CASSLASGGGTGELFF.

This clonotype was counted between two and nine times. The genes are TRBV4-3 and TRBJ2-3; the D gene is possibly TRBD1 (6 bases). Per germline, CDR1 LGHNA and CDR2 YSLEER. Trimming took 4 bases from V and 6 from J, leaving 8 bases between them. There are 12 residues in the CDR3. DNA of the CDR3: TGCGCCAGCAGCCGCGACAGGGATACGCAGTATTTT. The encoded protein is CASSRDRDTQYF.

This clonotype was seen a few times. The genes are TRBV12-3 or TRBV12-4 and TRBJ1-5; perhaps TRBD1 as D (6 bases). Trimming pared 6 bases from V and 4 bases from J, leaving 16 bases between. This CDR3 region has 15 residues. The CDR3 loop is CASSMRGGNNQPQHF. Here the CDR3 DNA reads TGTGCCAGCAGCATGAGAGGGGGGAATAATCAGCCCCAGCATTTT.

This clonotype was recorded at least ten times. CDR3 amino acids: CASSSGLYGYTF. The CDR3, as DNA: TGTGCCAGCAGTTCGGGACTCTATGGCTACACCTTC. The rearrangement joins TRBV12-3 or TRBV12-4 to TRBJ1-2, with a weak D call TRBD1 (5 bases). V lost 4 bases and J 4 bases, leaving 7 bases between the germline ends. The CDR3 runs to 12 residues.

This clonotype appeared a few times. V usage is TRBV10-3 and J usage is TRBJ1-1; D remains unclear. The length of the CDR3 is 12 residues. Trimming took 10 bases from V and 0 from J, leaving 9 bases between them. The germline gives CDR1 ENHRY, CDR2 SYGVKD. CDR3 in DNA: TGTGCCACCACTGACCTGAACACTGAAGCTTTCTTT. Residues: CATTDLNTEAFF.

A few counts support this clonotype. This rearrangement joins TRBV21-1 to TRBJ2-3; the table's TRBD1 call for D was not verified on the DNA. TRBV21-1 counts as a pseudogene. The CDR3 is 16 amino acids. The chain's CDR3 is CASSKMRWRPLDTQYF. The CDR3 DNA is TGTGCCAGCAGCAAAATGAGGTGGCGGCCCCTAGATACGCAGTATTTT.

The J gene is TRBJ2-7, the V gene TRBV6-5; 7 bases are a match to TRBD1. The CDR3 is made up of 13 amino acids. With 4 bases clipped from V and 3 bases from J, the junction kept 3 bases outside the gene matches. The germline gives CDR1 MNHEY, CDR2 SVGAGI. The CDR3 sequence is CASSSTGLYEQYF. The CDR3 DNA follows: TGTGCCAGCAGTTCGACAGGGCTCTACGAGCAGTACTTC.

The chain carries TRBV6-2 or TRBV6-3 and TRBJ2-7; 9 bases line up with TRBD2. The CDR3 is 18 amino acids. In germline, CDR1 is MNHEY, CDR2 SVGEGT. J gave up 1 base and V 2 bases, and 12 bases lay outside the gene matches. CDR3 in amino acids: CASSYPGASGAMSYEQYF. CDR3 nucleotides: TGTGCCAGCAGTTACCCCGGGGCTAGCGGGGCCATGTCCTACGAGCAGTACTTC.

This clonotype was picked up a small number of times. The chain couples TRBV12-3 or TRBV12-4 to TRBJ1-3; maybe TRBD1 (5 bases). V gave up 3 bases and J gave up 1 base, with 13 bases separating them. This CDR3 region has 16 residues. CDR3 nucleotide sequence: TGTGCCAGCAGTTTTATGACAGAGAGGTCTGGAAACACCATATATTTT. Translation gives CASSFMTERSGNTIYF.

This clonotype was observed a few times. V gene TRBV4-2 combines with J gene TRBJ2-7, with D unresolved. This CDR3 has 14 amino acids. Germline assignment: CDR1 LGHNA and CDR2 YNFKEQ. The V and J ends lost 0 bases and 5 bases respectively, with 11 bases between them. CDR3 DNA sequence: TGTGCCAGCAGCCAAGAAAGGTCCCGCGACGAGCAGTACTTC. Its translation: CASSQERSRDEQYF.

The gene calls are TRBV30 and TRBJ1-5, with a weak D call TRBD1 (6 bases). The CDR3 is 13 residues long. Germline V lookup: CDR1 GTSNPN, CDR2 SVGIG (reference sequence). Trimming stripped 2 bases from V and 6 bases from J, with 11 bases between. CDR3 in DNA: TGTGCCTGGAGTCAGGGGTTGGGTCAGCCCCAGCATTTT. This sequence encodes CAWSQGLGQPQHF.

The sample holds one count of this clonotype. The V call is TRBV4-2, the J call TRBJ2-1, with TRBD2 matching over 7 bases. J lost 0 bases, V lost 7 bases, and 18 bases had no gene match. CDR3 size: 19 residues. The germline V gene encodes CDR1 LGHNA and CDR2 YNFKEQ. CDR3 nucleotide sequence: TGTGCCAGCACCAAGCTTAGAAGCGGGAAAGCCACCTCCTACAATGAGCAGTTCTTC. Encoded protein: CASTKLRSGKATSYNEQFF.

In its sample, this clonotype was seen a few times. The V and J genes are TRBV10-3 and TRBJ1-4; D is unclear. The CDR3 is 18 residues long. Trimming stripped 0 bases from V and 5 bases from J, with 19 bases between. Germline loops: CDR1 ENHRY, CDR2 SYGVKD. The CDR3: CAISESDLVAYPNEKLFF. CDR3 in DNA: TGTGCCATCAGTGAGTCCGACCTGGTCGCTTACCCAAATGAAAAACTGTTTTTT.

This sequence joins TRBV7-9 and TRBJ1-5; 9 bases fit TRBD1. The CDR3 consists of 14 residues. V trimming: 7 bases; J trimming: 5 bases; junction bases outside the gene matches: 6. Germline V gene lookup returns CDR1 SEHNR and CDR2 FQNEAQ (reference sequence). The CDR3 DNA sequence: TGTGCCAGCAATCCGGGACAGGGAGATCAGCCCCAGCATTTT. Translated, it gives CASNPGQGDQPQHF.

The V and J genes are TRBV4-2 and TRBJ2-7, with TRBD1 identical over 10 bases. Germline loops: CDR1 LGHNA, CDR2 YNFKEQ. V trimming: 2 bases; J trimming: 4 bases; junction bases outside the gene matches: 8. The CDR3 has 16 amino acids. The chain's CDR3 is CASSQIDRDRGYEQYF. The CDR3 bases are TGTGCCAGCAGCCAAATCGATAGGGACAGGGGTTACGAGCAGTACTTC.

On this clonotype itself: A read error may produce the germline difference seen at one junction end. The rearrangement uses TRBV10-3 and TRBJ1-4; D gene uncertain. The CDR3 is made up of 12 amino acids. Germline values: CDR1 ENHRY, CDR2 SYGVKD. CDR3: CAISENKEKLFF. As DNA, the CDR3 is TGTGCCATAAGTGAGAACAAAGAAAAACTGTTTTTT.

This clonotype was detected a few times. This chain links TRBV20-1 with TRBJ1-6, with D possibly being TRBD1 (6 bases). CDR3 length: 15 amino acids. Trimming removed 3 bases from V and 6 bases from J, with 15 bases in between. The germline gives CDR1 DFQATT, CDR2 SNEGSKA (reference sequence). The CDR3 nucleotides are TGCAGTGCTAGGATCAGGGGATTGGGTAATTCACCCCTCCACTTT. Protein: CSARIRGLGNSPLHF.

This clonotype occurred many times. J is TRBJ1-1 and V is TRBV29-1; no reliable D call. Trimming took 8 bases from V and 1 from J, leaving 11 bases between them. The CDR3 has 12 residues. The germline gives CDR1 SQVTM, CDR2 ANQGSEA. CDR3 amino acids: CSPCGENTEAFF. The CDR3 DNA reads TGCAGCCCCTGTGGGGAGAACACTGAAGCTTTCTTT.

The chain uses TRBV5-1 and TRBJ2-2; 10 nucleotides align to TRBD1. Germline loops: CDR1 SGHRS, CDR2 YFSETQ. The junction had 9 bases not matched to a gene; V was cut back by 7 bases and J by 3 bases. The CDR3 is 16 amino acids. This chain's CDR3 is CASGIDRGQDTGELFF. In DNA form, the CDR3 reads TGCGCCAGCGGGATAGACAGGGGGCAAGACACCGGGGAGCTGTTTTTT.

As DNA, the CDR3 is TGTGCCAGCAGCCAAACTGGGAACAATCAGCCCCAGCATTTT. As protein: CASSQTGNNQPQHF. This chain joins TRBV14 and TRBJ1-5; D not resolved. The ends were cut back, 2 bases at V and 3 bases at J, with 8 bases in the middle. The CDR3 consists of 14 residues. CDR1 is SGHDN, CDR2 FVKESK, per germline.

This clonotype was recorded a few times. The chain uses TRBV7-8 and TRBJ1-2, with D possibly being TRBD1 (5 bases). Looked up from germline, CDR1 is SGHVS and CDR2 is FQNEAQ. The CDR3 has 13 amino acids. Trimming shortened V by 2 bases and J by 3 bases, and 7 bases separated the two germline ends. CDR3 residues: CASSLIRDYGYTF. Written as DNA, the CDR3 is TGTGCCAGCAGCTTAATCAGGGACTATGGCTACACCTTC.

The chain joins TRBV12-3 or TRBV12-4 to TRBJ2-7; D is unclear. Trimming shortened V by 3 bases and J by 7 bases, and 19 bases separated the two germline ends. There are 15 residues in the CDR3. CDR3 DNA sequence: TGTGCCAGCAGTTTCTGGACGAGTCCCTACGTTGAGCAGTACTTC. This translates into CASSFWTSPYVEQYF.